The 28 T cell receptor beta chains listed next were all sequenced from one sample in a study of T cells after yellow fever vaccination. In TCRdb, the 5' RACE reads were re-called with MiXCR into one record per CDR3 protein. The table records some 320,000 distinct CDR3 sequences, over 3.5% of them present only once. The input for sequencing was PBMCs, taken 15 days after the yellow fever booster vaccination. The source of these receptors is a young man who received the YFV17D yellow fever vaccine.

The chain couples TRBV3-1 to TRBJ2-3; D remains ambiguous. Between the trimmed V and J ends, which lost 3 bases and 2 bases, there was a span of 9 bases. The germline V gene has CDR1 LGHDT and CDR2 YNNKEL (reference sequence). This CDR3 spans 14 amino acids. The CDR3 region has the DNA TGTGCCAGCAGCCAGAATATTTACACAGATACGCAGTATTTT. It is translated as CASSQNIYTDTQYF.

This clonotype was found many times. The chain has TRBV7-2 and TRBJ1-3, with D uncertain. Germline V gives CDR1 SGHTA, CDR2 FQGNSA. The CDR3 is made up of 15 amino acids. V lost 5 bases and J lost 5, with 16 bases in between. The CDR3 DNA reads TGTGCCAGCAGCCCTAGAGGACTTGAAAGAAACACCATATATTTT. It yields the protein CASSPRGLERNTIYF.

Worth noting for this clonotype: A much larger clone lies a single base off, so this may be a read error. CDR3 region: CASSGRVRVIVGGELFF. DNA for the CDR3: TGTGCCAGCAGCGGACGGGTCAGGGTCATTGTTGGCGGGGAGCTGTTTTTT. The chain recombines TRBV7-2 with TRBJ2-2; D is possibly TRBD1 (5 bases). This CDR3 has 17 amino acids. CDR1 and CDR2 from the germline V gene are SGHTA and FQGNSA. V was clipped by 5 bases and J by 7 bases, with 23 bases between them.

In this sample, this clonotype turned up many times. The rearrangement links TRBV4-1 to TRBJ1-4; no clear D. V lost 4 bases and J 11 bases, leaving 11 bases between the germline ends. Per germline, CDR1 MGHRA and CDR2 YSYEKL. This CDR3 has 12 amino acids. The CDR3 DNA sequence: TGCGCCAGCAGCCGAATCTCCGGGAAACTGTTTTTT. This gives the protein CASSRISGKLFF.

In its sample, this clonotype was seen many times. The V and J genes are TRBV20-1 and TRBJ1-3; D call uncertain. CDR3 length: 16 residues. CDR1 is DFQATT, CDR2 SNEGSKA, per germline (reference sequence). V was shortened by 0 bases and J by 0 bases, with 12 bases between the two germline ends. The CDR3 region is CSARDGEAASGNTIYF. The CDR3 DNA reads as TGCAGTGCTAGAGATGGGGAGGCAGCCTCTGGAAACACCATATATTTT.

This chain links TRBV20-1 with TRBJ1-4; D unclear. V lost 6 bases and J lost 7, with 12 bases in between. Per germline, CDR1 DFQATT and CDR2 SNEGSKA (reference sequence). This CDR3 spans 12 amino acids. The CDR3 spells CSALLVSEKLFF. The CDR3 DNA sequence: TGCAGTGCCCTTCTGGTGTCTGAAAAACTGTTTTTT.

In this sample, this clonotype turned up many times. The chain links TRBV7-2 to TRBJ1-2; D not resolved. Germline V lookup: CDR1 SGHTA, CDR2 FQGNSA. The length of the CDR3 is 15 residues. V was shortened by 5 bases and J by 3 bases, with 16 bases between the two germline ends. In DNA, the CDR3 is TGTGCCAGCAGCCCTGAATCGGGGTTGGACTATGGCTACACCTTC. Protein product: CASSPESGLDYGYTF.

This sequence joins TRBV20-1 and TRBJ2-6; 10 nucleotides match TRBD1. In germline, CDR1 is DFQATT, CDR2 SNEGSKA (reference sequence). This CDR3 comprises 18 residues. V gave up 5 bases and J gave up 2 bases; unmatched junction bases: 12. In DNA form, the CDR3 reads TGCAGTGCTCCTTTCCGGGACAGGGGTTTTGCTGGGGCCAACGTCCTGACTTTC. Its translation: CSAPFRDRGFAGANVLTF.

The genes are TRBV7-9 and TRBJ2-5; 11 bases are shared with TRBD2. CDR3 length: 15 residues. V gave up 6 bases and J gave up 3 bases; unmatched junction bases: 6. The germline CDR1 and CDR2 sequences are SEHNR and FQNEAQ (reference sequence). In DNA form, the CDR3 reads TGTGCCAGCAGGGGACTAGCGGTTACCGAAGAGACCCAGTACTTC. Residues: CASRGLAVTEETQYF. Using reference TRBV7-9 and TRBJ2-5 for the parts outside the CDR3, the full variable domain is DTGVSQNPRHKITKRGQNVTFRCDPISEHNRLYWYRQTLGQGPEFLTYFQNEAQLEKSRLLSDRFSAERPKGSFSTLEIQRTEQGDSAMYLCASRGLAVTEETQYFGPGTRLLVL.

This clonotype was observed many times. The chain joins TRBV5-1 to TRBJ1-1; possibly TRBD1 for D (5 bases). Germline loops: CDR1 SGHRS, CDR2 YFSETQ. Trimming took 7 bases from V and 0 from J, leaving 16 bases between them. The CDR3 covers 15 residues. The CDR3 nucleotides read TGCGCCAGCGGTCCAGGGTCCACCTTGAACACTGAAGCTTTCTTT. This encodes CASGPGSTLNTEAFF.

This clonotype was detected only a few times. The chain combines TRBV28 with TRBJ2-7; D is possibly TRBD2 (7 bases). The V end was cut by 7 bases, the J end by 0 bases, with 19 bases between. This CDR3 has 16 residues. Germline assignment: CDR1 MDHEN and CDR2 SYDVKM. The CDR3 coding sequence is TGTGCCAGCACGCCACGGGGGGCAGATAGCTCCTACGAGCAGTACGTC. Encoded protein: CASTPRGADSSYEQYV.

The chain has TRBV25-1 and TRBJ2-1, with D tentatively TRBD1 (5 bases). V dropped 5 bases and J dropped 4 bases, with 12 bases sitting between them. Per germline, CDR1 MGHDK and CDR2 SYGVNS. The CDR3 runs 14 residues. The CDR3 here is CASSTLGVYNEQFF. The CDR3 DNA reads TGTGCCAGCAGTACCCTAGGGGTATACAATGAGCAGTTCTTC.

At least ten counts were recorded for this clonotype. This rearrangement joins TRBV5-1 to TRBJ2-1, with TRBD1 matching 7 bases. Looked up from germline, CDR1 is SGHRS and CDR2 is YFSETQ. The CDR3 loop spans 16 amino acids. The V and J ends lost 0 bases and 7 bases, in that order; junction bases with no gene match: 10. CDR3 in DNA: TGCGCCAGCAGCTTGGTCGTGGGGACAGATGGTAATGAGCAGTTCTTC. Translated: CASSLVVGTDGNEQFF.

This clonotype was picked up many times. The chain carries TRBV5-1 and TRBJ1-2; weak D call: TRBD1 (5 bases). Germline V gives CDR1 SGHRS, CDR2 YFSETQ. The length of the CDR3 is 15 residues. Between the trimmed V and J ends, which lost 4 bases and 4 bases, there was a span of 17 bases. The CDR3 reads CASSISGQGGYGYTF. In nucleotides, the CDR3 is TGCGCCAGCAGCATAAGCGGTCAGGGAGGCTATGGCTACACCTTC.

This clonotype was counted a few times. The J gene is TRBJ1-1, the V gene TRBV12-3 or TRBV12-4; D may be TRBD1 (6 bases). V lost 3 bases and J 2 bases, leaving 10 bases between the germline ends. The CDR3 covers 14 residues. Written as DNA, the CDR3 is TGTGCCAGCAGTTTCGGGGGGCTAAACACTGAAGCTTTCTTT. Translating gives CASSFGGLNTEAFF.

This clonotype has a count of ten or more. This chain links TRBV20-1 with TRBJ1-4; 7 positions agree with TRBD1. Unmatched junction bases numbered 15, after V lost 7 bases and J lost 7 bases. The CDR3 spans 15 residues. Germline CDR1 reads DFQATT; CDR2 reads SNEGSKA (reference sequence). The CDR3 loop is CSVFTDRFFGEKLFF. DNA for the CDR3: TGCAGTGTTTTTACGGACAGGTTCTTCGGTGAAAAACTGTTTTTT.

This clonotype was found many times. This chain joins TRBV27 and TRBJ2-3, with D maybe TRBD1 (5 bases). Germline-derived CDR1 and CDR2 are MNHEY and SMNVEV (reference sequence). The CDR3 runs to 12 residues. Trimming removed 4 bases from V and 6 bases from J, with 8 bases in between. This CDR3 is CASSYPGDTQYF. The DNA of the CDR3 is TGTGCCAGCAGTTACCCAGGGGATACGCAGTATTTT.

This clonotype appeared many times. The V call is TRBV12-3 or TRBV12-4, the J call TRBJ2-1; D is unresolved. CDR3 length: 12 residues. V lost 7 bases, J lost 4 bases, and 8 bases lay in between. DNA for the CDR3: TGTGCCAGCAATGATCTTTACAATGAGCAGTTCTTC. Encoded protein: CASNDLYNEQFF.

This clonotype came up many times. This chain links TRBV5-1 with TRBJ2-2; TRBD1 agrees at 9 bases. With V trimmed by 6 bases and J by 4 bases, 13 bases remained unmatched. The CDR3 extends over 17 amino acids. Germline CDR1 and CDR2: SGHRS and YFSETQ. DNA for the CDR3: TGCGCCAGCAACTCGGGACAGGGCGACACAATCACCGGGGAGCTGTTTTTT. Amino acids: CASNSGQGDTITGELFF.

This clonotype has just a few counts. The chain joins TRBV18 to TRBJ1-2, with TRBD1 as a possible D gene (5 bases). Looked up from germline, CDR1 is KGHSH and CDR2 is LQKENI. CDR3 length: 14 amino acids. Trimming removed 2 bases at V and 7 bases at J, with 14 bases between. CDR3 amino acids: CASSPSAGESGYTF. CDR3 DNA: TGTGCCAGCTCACCATCTGCGGGGGAGAGTGGCTACACCTTC.

The chain has TRBV5-5 and TRBJ1-2; unclear D gene. The V end was cut by 2 bases, the J end by 3 bases, with 8 bases between. There are 13 residues in the CDR3. Germline V lookup: CDR1 SGHKS, CDR2 YYEKEE (reference sequence). CDR3 DNA: TGTGCCAGCAGCTTTGAGGGCTACTATGGCTACACCTTC. This gives the protein CASSFEGYYGYTF.

This clonotype was recorded at least ten times. The V and J genes are TRBV5-1 and TRBJ2-7; 9 bases are shared with TRBD1. Losses at the gene ends were 4 bases for V and 2 bases for J; bases not matched to a gene: 4. The CDR3 consists of 14 residues. From germline, CDR1 is SGHRS and CDR2 YFSETQ. This CDR3 is CASSRDRATYEQYF. DNA of the CDR3: TGCGCCAGCAGCAGGGACAGGGCAACCTACGAGCAGTACTTC.

At least ten counts were recorded for this clonotype. The chain carries TRBV10-3 and TRBJ1-5; TRBD1 is a possible D gene (5 bases). CDR1 ENHRY and CDR2 SYGVKD come from the germline V gene. The CDR3 totals 12 residues. Trimming removed 10 bases at V and 2 bases at J, with 9 bases between. The CDR3 is CASREGNQPQHF. As DNA, the CDR3 is TGTGCCAGCAGGGAGGGCAATCAGCCCCAGCATTTT.

This clonotype turned up a few times. This chain connects TRBV7-9 to TRBJ1-2; D remains ambiguous. The germline V and J ends were trimmed by 5 bases and 5 bases, with 12 bases remaining between them. The CDR3 is made up of 13 amino acids. Germline loops: CDR1 SEHNR, CDR2 FQNEAQ (reference sequence). CDR3 nucleotides: TGTGCCAGCAGCCCGATCGGTGGGTATGGCTACACCTTC. Protein: CASSPIGGYGYTF.

This chain joins TRBV7-2 and TRBJ1-5, with no clear D. The length of the CDR3 is 14 residues. Germline CDR1 is SGHTA and CDR2 is FQGNSA. Trimming pared 1 base from V and 4 bases from J, leaving 8 bases between. The CDR3 protein is CASSLDIKNQPQHF. The CDR3 bases are TGTGCCAGCAGCTTAGACATCAAAAATCAGCCCCAGCATTTT.

This clonotype was detected only a few times. The V call is TRBV7-8, the J call TRBJ1-5; the match to TRBD1 covers 7 bases. This CDR3 has 17 amino acids. CDR1 SGHVS and CDR2 FQNEAQ come from the germline V gene. V lost 5 bases and J lost 1; bases outside the gene matches: 11. The CDR3 DNA is TGTGCCAGCAGCCCCGACAGGGTAGGGCTAAGCAATCAGCCCCAGCATTTT. It specifies CASSPDRVGLSNQPQHF. Filled out from reference TRBV7-8 and TRBJ1-5, the complete variable domain reads GAGVSQSPRYKVAKRGQDVALRCDPISGHVSLFWYQQALGQGPEFLTYFQNEAQLDKSGLPSDRFFAERPEGSVSTLKIQRTQQEDSAVYLCASSPDRVGLSNQPQHFGDGTRLSIL.

This clonotype was observed at least ten times. This chain connects TRBV4-3 to TRBJ2-5; weak D call: TRBD2 (6 bases). The CDR3 has 15 residues. Trimming shortened V by 1 base and J by 5 bases, and 14 bases separated the two germline ends. CDR1 LGHNA and CDR2 YSLEER come from the germline V gene. The chain's CDR3 is CASSQVLEGRETQYF. In DNA form, the CDR3 reads TGCGCCAGCAGCCAAGTTTTAGAGGGGAGGGAGACCCAGTACTTC.

The gene calls are TRBV5-1 and TRBJ2-1, with 7 bases fitting TRBD1. CDR1 SGHRS and CDR2 YFSETQ come from the germline V gene. The trim removed 1 base at V and 5 bases at J, leaving 6 bases unmatched. This CDR3 has 15 residues. The chain's CDR3 is CASSLTGTVNNEQFF. The DNA for the CDR3 is TGCGCCAGCAGCTTGACCGGGACAGTAAACAATGAGCAGTTCTTC.